The rows below give T cell receptor beta chains drawn from one sample of a study of T cell repertoires in cytomegalovirus infection. TCRdb reprocessed the reads with MiXCR, giving one entry per CDR3 protein. The sample lists roughly 220,000 distinct CDR3 sequences, 35% to 45% occurring once. What these receptors recognize is not known. The sequences come from CD8+ T cells from cultured PBMCs, collected from culture after CMV antigen stimulation. Receptors originate from a human donor in good health (CMV status not recorded). Some clones in this sample may be carry-over from other donors' samples. CDR3s include the opening cysteine and the closing phenylalanine or tryptophan.

J | V | CDR3
TRBJ2-6 | TRBV27 | CASSLYTGSGANVLTF
TRBJ2-7 | TRBV7-4 | CASSDPAAGTNEQYF
TRBJ1-4 | TRBV11-2 | CASSLFRTSATNEKLFF
TRBJ2-7 | TRBV7-6 | CASSARLAGETYEQYF
TRBJ2-7 | TRBV5-4 | CASSFEQGSYEQYF
TRBJ1-3 | TRBV12-3/TRBV12-4 | CASMQTGGYGNTIYF
TRBJ2-7 | TRBV11-1 | CASSPGTGGFYEQYF
TRBJ2-2 | TRBV4-1 | CASSQVAGTNTGELFF
TRBJ1-2 | TRBV7-2 | CASSPRTDGYTF
TRBJ2-3 | TRBV12-3/TRBV12-4 | CASSLYRGSTDTQYF
TRBJ2-7 | TRBV7-2 | CASSLWDSSYEQYF
TRBJ1-5 | TRBV11-2 | CASSLNHGGRGGNQPQHF
TRBJ2-1 | TRBV6-1 | CASSYFPGAEGNEQFF
TRBJ2-1 | TRBV11-3 | CASSFKSNEQFF
TRBJ2-1 | TRBV5-4 | CASSLGQKRVF
TRBJ1-2 | TRBV19 | CASSIVQGRDYGYTF